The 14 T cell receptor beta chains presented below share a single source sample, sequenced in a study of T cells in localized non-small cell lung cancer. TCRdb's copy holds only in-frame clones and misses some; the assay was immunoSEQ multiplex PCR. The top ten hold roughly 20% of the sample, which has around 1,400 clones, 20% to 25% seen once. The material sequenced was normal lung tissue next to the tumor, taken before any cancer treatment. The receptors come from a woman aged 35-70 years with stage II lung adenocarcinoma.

The CDR3 reads CASSPQGGSNYGYTF. As DNA, the CDR3 is TGTGCCAGCAGCCCTCAGGGGGGTTCTAACTATGGCTACACCTTC. The chain has TRBV14 and TRBJ1-2; 7 nucleotides align to TRBD1. J lost 0 bases, V lost 4 bases, and 5 bases had no gene match. The CDR3 spans 15 residues. CDR1 is SGHDN, CDR2 FVKESK, per germline.

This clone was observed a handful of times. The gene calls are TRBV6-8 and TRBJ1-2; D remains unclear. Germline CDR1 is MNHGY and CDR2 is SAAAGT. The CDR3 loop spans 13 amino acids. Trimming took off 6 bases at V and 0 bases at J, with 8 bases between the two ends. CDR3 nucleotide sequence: TGTGCCAGCAGGGAGGATACTAACTATGGCTACACCTTC. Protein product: CASREDTNYGYTF.

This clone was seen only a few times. The CDR3 coding sequence is TGTGCCAGCAGCTTAGTGGGGGCAGAAGGTCAGCCCCAGCATTTT. Residues: CASSLVGAEGQPQHF. V gene TRBV11-3 combines with J gene TRBJ1-5; possible D gene TRBD1, 6 bases. Between the trimmed V and J ends, which lost 1 base and 6 bases, there was a span of 13 bases. Germline CDR1 SGHNT, CDR2 YENEEA. The CDR3 sequence is 15 residues long. Looking up the rest from reference TRBV11-3 and TRBJ1-5 gives the full variable domain: EAGVVQSPRYKIIEKKQPVAFWCNPISGHNTLYWYLQNLGQGPELLIRYENEEAVDDSQLPKDRFSAERLKGVDSTLKIQPAELGDSAVYLCASSLVGAEGQPQHFGDGTRLSIL.

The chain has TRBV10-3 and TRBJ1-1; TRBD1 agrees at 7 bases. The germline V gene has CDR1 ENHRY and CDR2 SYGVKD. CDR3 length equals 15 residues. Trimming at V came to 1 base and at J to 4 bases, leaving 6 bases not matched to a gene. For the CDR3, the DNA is TGTGCCATCAGTGAGTTGCAGGGGGGGGGCACTGAAGCTTTCTTT. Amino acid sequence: CAISELQGGGTEAFF.

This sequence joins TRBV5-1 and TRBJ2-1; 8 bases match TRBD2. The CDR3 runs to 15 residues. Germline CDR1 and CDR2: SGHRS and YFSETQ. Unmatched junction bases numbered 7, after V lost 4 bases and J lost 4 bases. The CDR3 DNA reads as TGCGCCAGCAGCACCCAGACTAGCGCATACAATGAGCAGTTCTTC. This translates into CASSTQTSAYNEQFF.

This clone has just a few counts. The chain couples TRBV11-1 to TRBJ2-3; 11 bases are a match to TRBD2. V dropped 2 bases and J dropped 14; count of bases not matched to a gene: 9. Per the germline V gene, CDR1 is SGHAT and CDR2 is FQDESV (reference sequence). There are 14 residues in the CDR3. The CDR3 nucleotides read TGTGCCAGCAGCTTACCGACTAGCGGGGCCGATCGGTATTTT. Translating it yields CASSLPTSGADRYF.

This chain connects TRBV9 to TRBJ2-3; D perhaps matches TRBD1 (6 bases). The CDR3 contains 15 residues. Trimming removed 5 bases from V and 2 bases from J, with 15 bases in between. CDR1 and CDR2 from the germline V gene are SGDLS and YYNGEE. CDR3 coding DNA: TGTGCCAGCAGTGAAGGTGGGGGCCCCACAGATACGCAGTATTTT. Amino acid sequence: CASSEGGGPTDTQYF.

CDR3 sequence: CASSEGGGNQPQHF. CDR3 DNA: TGTGCCAGCAGTGAAGGGGGCGGCAATCAGCCCCAGCATTTT. This chain connects TRBV6-1 to TRBJ1-5; D is possibly TRBD1 (5 bases). The germline gives CDR1 MNHNS, CDR2 SASEGT. The CDR3 consists of 14 residues. V was clipped by 1 base and J by 2 bases, with 6 bases between them.

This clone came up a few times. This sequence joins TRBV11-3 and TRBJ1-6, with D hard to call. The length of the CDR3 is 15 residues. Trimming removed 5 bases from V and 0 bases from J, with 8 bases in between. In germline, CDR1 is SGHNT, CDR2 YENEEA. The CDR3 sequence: CASSPRSSYNSPLHF. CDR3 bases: TGTGCCAGCAGCCCACGGAGCTCCTATAATTCACCCCTCCACTTT. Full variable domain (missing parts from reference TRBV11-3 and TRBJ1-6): EAGVVQSPRYKIIEKKQPVAFWCNPISGHNTLYWYLQNLGQGPELLIRYENEEAVDDSQLPKDRFSAERLKGVDSTLKIQPAELGDSAVYLCASSPRSSYNSPLHFGNGTRLTVT.

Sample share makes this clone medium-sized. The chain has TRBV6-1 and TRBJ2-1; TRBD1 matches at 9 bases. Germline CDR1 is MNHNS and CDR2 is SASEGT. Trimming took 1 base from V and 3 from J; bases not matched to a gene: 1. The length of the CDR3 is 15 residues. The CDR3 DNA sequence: TGTGCCAGCAGTGAAGAGACAGGGGGCTACAATGAGCAGTTCTTC. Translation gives CASSEETGGYNEQFF.

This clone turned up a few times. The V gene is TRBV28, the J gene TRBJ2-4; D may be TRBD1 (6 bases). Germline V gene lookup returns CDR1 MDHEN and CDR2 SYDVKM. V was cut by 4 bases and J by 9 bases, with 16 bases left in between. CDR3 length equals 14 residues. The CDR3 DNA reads TGTGCCAGCAGTTCTGCAGGGGATCGGATCATTCAGTACTTC. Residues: CASSSAGDRIIQYF.

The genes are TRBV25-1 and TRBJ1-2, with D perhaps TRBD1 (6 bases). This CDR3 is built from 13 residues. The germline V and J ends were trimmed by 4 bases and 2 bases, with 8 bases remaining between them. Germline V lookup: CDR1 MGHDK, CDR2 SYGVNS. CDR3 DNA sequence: TGTGCCAGCAGTGCCGGACAGAACTATGGCTACACCTTC. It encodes CASSAGQNYGYTF.

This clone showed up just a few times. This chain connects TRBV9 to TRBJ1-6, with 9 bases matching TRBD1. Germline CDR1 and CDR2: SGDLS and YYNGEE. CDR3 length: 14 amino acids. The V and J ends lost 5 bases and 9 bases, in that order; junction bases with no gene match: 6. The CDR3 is CASSSGTGSSPLHF. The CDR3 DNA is TGTGCCAGCAGTTCCGGGACAGGGTCTTCACCCCTCCACTTT.

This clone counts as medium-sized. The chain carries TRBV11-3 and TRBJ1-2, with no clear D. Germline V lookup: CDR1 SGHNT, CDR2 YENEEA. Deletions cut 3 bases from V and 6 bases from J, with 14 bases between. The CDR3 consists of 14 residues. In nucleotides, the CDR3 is TGTGCCAGCAGCTTGACCACCAGTTTAGATGGCTACACCTTC. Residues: CASSLTTSLDGYTF. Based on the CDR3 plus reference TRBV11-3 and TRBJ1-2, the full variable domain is EAGVVQSPRYKIIEKKQPVAFWCNPISGHNTLYWYLQNLGQGPELLIRYENEEAVDDSQLPKDRFSAERLKGVDSTLKIQPAELGDSAVYLCASSLTTSLDGYTFGSGTRLTVV.